The 13 T cell receptor beta chains listed next were all sequenced from one sample in a study of tissue T cells after allogeneic stem cell transplantation (dated by TCRdb to the early 2020s). Library preparation was by the immunoSEQ multiplex PCR assay. Entries here come from immuneACCESS through TCRdb and include only in-frame sequences with V and J called. Some clones fail to appear in such tables; in the studies checked, an unresolved V gene covers under half of the shortfall, and the cause of the remainder is unknown. The sample table contains approximately 4,100 clones; only one count was recorded for roughly 45% of them. Approximately 35% of the sample comes from the top ten. In the paper's terms, the time point label means: mouse harvest day 14 after allogeneic transplant. Mouse grafts consisting of 10^7 T-cell-depleted bone marrow cells combined with 10^6 splenic CD5+ T cells were administered by tail vein injection.

Sequenced sample: lymph node tissue. These receptors all stem from a female BALB/c mouse given C57BL/6 T cells with graft-versus-host disease after an allogeneic hematopoietic cell transplant.

Comments on this clone: The gene names here belong to mouse. The read halts 1 residue ahead of the CDR3 end, with the missing end drawn from the germline J gene. The gene calls are TRBV26 and TRBJ1-1; no definite D call. The CDR3 is made up of 13 amino acids. With 2 bases removed from V and 0 bases from J, the gap between germline ends came to 4 bases. Germline loops: CDR1 KGHPV, CDR2 FQNQEV (reference sequence). Incomplete CDR3 DNA: TGTGCCAGCAGTCTGGGGCAGAACACAGAAGTCTTC. This gives the protein CASSLGQNTEVF. The complete CDR3 reads CASSLGQNTEVFF.

In its sample, this clone was seen a few times. Genes here carry mouse names. The sequence runs out 1 residue before the end of the CDR3; the remainder is reconstructed from the germline J gene. This sequence joins TRBV26 and TRBJ2-7; TRBD2 matches 12 bases. Germline V gene sequence: CDR1 KGHPV, CDR2 FQNQEV (reference sequence). The V gene end was trimmed by 6 bases and the J gene end by 4 bases; junction bases not matched to a gene: 4. This CDR3 is built from 14 residues. The CDR3 is CASRWDWGEYEQYF. The sequenced part of the CDR3 DNA is TGTGCCAGCAGGTGGGACTGGGGGGAGTATGAACAGTAC.

With respect to this clone: The genes and germline here are from mouse. The read stops 1 residue short of the end of the CDR3; the missing end is completed from the germline J gene. The V call is TRBV13-3, the J call TRBJ1-1, with TRBD1 as a possible D gene (6 bases). V gave up 6 bases and J gave up 1 base, with 7 bases separating them. There are 12 residues in the CDR3. In germline, CDR1 is NNHDY, CDR2 SYVADS. Partial CDR3 DNA: TGTGCCAGCATGACAGGGAACACAGAAGTCTTC. This encodes CASMTGNTEVF. The CDR3 reads in full as CASMTGNTEVFF.

With respect to this clone: The genes and germline here are from mouse. With the read ending 1 residue before the CDR3 end, the germline J gene is used to fill in that end. V gene TRBV13-3 combines with J gene TRBJ1-4; perhaps TRBD1 as D (5 bases). V lost 0 bases, J lost 3 bases, and 6 bases lay in between. From germline, CDR1 is NNHDY and CDR2 SYVADS. CDR3 length equals 14 residues. The sequenced CDR3 bases are TGTGCCAGCAGTGATGGGACAACCAACGAAAGATTATTT. Translation: CASSDGTTNERLF. The entire CDR3 protein reads CASSDGTTNERLFF.

By its share, this clone is medium-sized. Germline and genes: mouse. The missing CDR3 end, 1 residue past where the read stops, is filled in from the germline J gene. The chain uses TRBV12-1 and TRBJ1-2; no definite D call. The ends were cut back, 0 bases at V and 6 bases at J, with 7 bases in the middle. Germline assignment: CDR1 SGHSN and CDR2 HYEKVE. The CDR3 consists of 12 residues. The CDR3 reads CASSLRDPDYTF. The CDR3 bases that were read are TGTGCCAGCTCTCTCAGGGATCCCGACTACACC.

This clone is categorized as medium-sized. Gene names refer to mouse genes. The missing CDR3 end, 1 residue past where the read stops, is filled in from the germline J gene. This chain uses TRBV4 with TRBJ1-4; D possibly corresponds to TRBD1 (5 bases). V was cut by 3 bases and J by 3 bases, with 8 bases left in between. Germline V gives CDR1 LGHDT, CDR2 YNNKQL (reference sequence). The CDR3 is made up of 14 amino acids. The sequenced part of the CDR3 DNA is TGTGCCAGCAGCTACAGGGACGCCAACGAAAGATTATTT. Translation: CASSYRDANERLF. The whole CDR3 region reads CASSYRDANERLFF.

With respect to this clone: Genes and germline come from the mouse. The missing CDR3 end, 1 residue past where the read stops, is filled in from the germline J gene. The chain links TRBV19 to TRBJ1-2; 7 nucleotides line up with TRBD1. Losses at the gene ends were 4 bases for V and 0 bases for J; bases not matched to a gene: 3. The CDR3 has 14 amino acids. From germline, CDR1 is FNHDT and CDR2 SITEND (reference sequence). The CDR3 region is CASSRDSANSDYTF. CDR3 DNA (partial): TGTGCCAGCAGTCGGGACAGCGCAAACTCCGACTACACC.

A note on this clone: Gene names follow the mouse nomenclature. The CDR3 reads CASSRDNQDTQYF. The part of the CDR3 DNA that was read is TGTGCCAGCAGCCGGGACAACCAAGACACCCAGTAC. This chain uses TRBV2 with TRBJ2-5, with D possibly being TRBD1 or TRBD2 (5 bases each). The read falls 1 residue short of the CDR3 end, and the missing part is taken from the germline J gene. The germline V gene has CDR1 LGHNA and CDR2 YSYQKL. The V end lost 4 bases, the J end lost 0 bases, and 5 bases lay between the germline ends. CDR3 length: 13 residues.

Worth noting for this clone: The gene names here belong to mouse. The observed sequence ends 1 residue before the CDR3 terminus, with the missing tail filled in from the germline J gene. This rearrangement joins TRBV13-3 to TRBJ1-5, with D unresolved. The CDR3 totals 12 residues. Germline V CDR1 and CDR2: NNHDY, SYVADS. V shed 3 bases and J shed 7 bases, with 8 bases lying between them. The chain's CDR3 is CASSGSRQAPLF. CDR3 bases read: TGTGCCAGCAGTGGAAGCCGGCAGGCTCCGCTT.

Turning to this clone: The germline and genes are mouse ones. The read terminates 1 residue before the CDR3 end, so the remaining end is supplied by the germline J gene. This chain links TRBV26 with TRBJ1-2; D remains unclear. The CDR3 runs 13 residues. Trimming stripped 2 bases from V and 0 bases from J, with 4 bases between. Germline values: CDR1 KGHPV, CDR2 FQNQEV (reference sequence). CDR3 sequence: CASSLETNSDYTF. The part of the CDR3 DNA that was read is TGTGCCAGCAGTCTGGAAACAAACTCCGACTACACC.

In the case of this clone: Mouse germline and gene names are used. The read gets to within 1 residue of the CDR3 end, and the germline J gene fills in the rest. The chain employs TRBV12-1 and TRBJ2-3; possible D gene TRBD1, 5 bases. CDR1 SGHSN and CDR2 HYEKVE come from the germline V gene. This CDR3 comprises 13 residues. The V end lost 3 bases, the J end lost 1 base, and 7 bases lay between the germline ends. The sequenced part of the CDR3 DNA is TGTGCCAGCTCTTTACAGGGTGCAGAAACGCTGTAT. Its translation: CASSLQGAETLY. The entire CDR3 is CASSLQGAETLYF.

As to this clone: All gene names here are mouse names. Coverage ceases 1 residue before the CDR3 finishes, and the germline J gene fills in the end. The gene calls are TRBV12-1 and TRBJ2-7; D tentatively fits TRBD1 or TRBD2 (5 bases each). Germline CDR1 is SGHSN and CDR2 is HYEKVE. The CDR3 contains 13 residues. Trimming pared 0 bases from V and 3 bases from J, leaving 8 bases between. CDR3 loop: CASSLGGDYEQYF. CDR3 DNA (partial): TGTGCCAGCTCTCTCGGGGGTGACTATGAACAGTAC.

Notes on this clone: Any gene name here is a mouse gene name. From the germline J gene comes the end of the CDR3, since the read stops 1 residue before it. The V and J genes are TRBV26 and TRBJ2-1; 14 bases align to TRBD2. Germline V lookup: CDR1 KGHPV, CDR2 FQNQEV (reference sequence). V lost 1 base, J lost 3 bases, and 2 bases stayed unmatched. The CDR3 is 17 amino acids. CDR3 protein: CASSLWGLGGPYAEQFF. The sequenced part of the CDR3 DNA is TGTGCCAGCAGTCTGTGGGGACTGGGGGGGCCCTATGCTGAGCAGTTC.